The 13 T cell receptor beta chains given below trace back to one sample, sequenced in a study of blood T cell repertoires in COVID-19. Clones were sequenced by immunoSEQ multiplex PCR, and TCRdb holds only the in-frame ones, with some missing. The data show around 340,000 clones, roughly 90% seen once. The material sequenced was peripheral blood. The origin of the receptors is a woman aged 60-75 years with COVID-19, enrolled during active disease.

The CDR3 nucleotides read TGTGCCACAGGAGGGCTAGCGGGGGGGTCCTACGAGCAGTACTTC. It encodes CATGGLAGGSYEQYF. V gene TRBV19 combines with J gene TRBJ2-7; 12 bases agree with TRBD2. J gave up 1 base and V 10 bases, and 8 bases lay outside the gene matches. CDR1 and CDR2 (germline): LNHDA, SQIVND (reference sequence). This CDR3 comprises 15 residues.

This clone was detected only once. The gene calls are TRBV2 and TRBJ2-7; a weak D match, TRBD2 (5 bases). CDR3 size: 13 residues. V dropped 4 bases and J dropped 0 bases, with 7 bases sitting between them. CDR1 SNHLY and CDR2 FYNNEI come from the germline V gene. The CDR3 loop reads CASSVGSSYEQYF. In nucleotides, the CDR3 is TGTGCCAGCAGTGTAGGGAGCTCCTACGAGCAGTACTTC.

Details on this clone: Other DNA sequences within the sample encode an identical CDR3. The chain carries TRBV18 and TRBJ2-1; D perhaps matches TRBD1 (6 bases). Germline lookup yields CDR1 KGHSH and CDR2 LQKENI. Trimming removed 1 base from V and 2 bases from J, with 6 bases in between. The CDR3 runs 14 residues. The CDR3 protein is CASSPQGAYNEQFF. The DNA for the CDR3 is TGTGCCAGCTCACCACAGGGGGCCTACAATGAGCAGTTCTTC. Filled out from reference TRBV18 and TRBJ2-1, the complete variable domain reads NAGVMQNPRHLVRRRGQEARLRCSPMKGHSHVYWYRQLPEEGLKFMVYLQKENIIDESGMPKERFSAEFPKEGPSILRIQQVVRGDSAAYFCASSPQGAYNEQFFGPGTRLTVL.

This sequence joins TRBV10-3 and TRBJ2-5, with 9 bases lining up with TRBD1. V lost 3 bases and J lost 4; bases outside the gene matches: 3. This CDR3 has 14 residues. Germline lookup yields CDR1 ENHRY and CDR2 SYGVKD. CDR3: CAISEVDRGETQYF. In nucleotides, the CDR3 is TGTGCCATCAGTGAAGTGGACAGGGGAGAGACCCAGTACTTC.

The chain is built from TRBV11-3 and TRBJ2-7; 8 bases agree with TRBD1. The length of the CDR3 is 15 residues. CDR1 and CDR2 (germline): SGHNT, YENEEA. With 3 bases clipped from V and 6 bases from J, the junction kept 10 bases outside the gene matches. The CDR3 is CASSFRQGAAGEQYF. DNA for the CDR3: TGTGCCAGCAGCTTCCGGCAGGGGGCTGCTGGCGAGCAGTACTTC.

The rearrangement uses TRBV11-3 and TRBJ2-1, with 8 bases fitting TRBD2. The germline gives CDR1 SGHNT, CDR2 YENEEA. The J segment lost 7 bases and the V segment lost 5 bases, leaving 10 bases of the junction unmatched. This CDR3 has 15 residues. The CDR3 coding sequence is TGTGCCAGCAGCGCACGGGGGGGCCGGTGGAATGAGCAGTTCTTC. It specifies CASSARGGRWNEQFF. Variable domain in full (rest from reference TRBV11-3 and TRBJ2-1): EAGVVQSPRYKIIEKKQPVAFWCNPISGHNTLYWYLQNLGQGPELLIRYENEEAVDDSQLPKDRFSAERLKGVDSTLKIQPAELGDSAVYLCASSARGGRWNEQFFGPGTRLTVL.

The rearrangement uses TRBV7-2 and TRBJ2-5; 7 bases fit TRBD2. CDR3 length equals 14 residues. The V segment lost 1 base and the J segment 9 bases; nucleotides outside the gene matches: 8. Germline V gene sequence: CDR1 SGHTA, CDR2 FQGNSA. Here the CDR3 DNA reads TGTGCCAGCAGCTTAGTACTGGCTAGCGGATCCCAGTACTTC. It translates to CASSLVLASGSQYF. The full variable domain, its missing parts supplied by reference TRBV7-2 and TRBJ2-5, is GAGVSQSPSNKVTEKGKDVELRCDPISGHTALYWYRQSLGQGLEFLIYFQGNSAPDKSGLPSDRFSAERTGGSVSTLTIQRTQQEDSAVYLCASSLVLASGSQYFGPGTRLLVL.

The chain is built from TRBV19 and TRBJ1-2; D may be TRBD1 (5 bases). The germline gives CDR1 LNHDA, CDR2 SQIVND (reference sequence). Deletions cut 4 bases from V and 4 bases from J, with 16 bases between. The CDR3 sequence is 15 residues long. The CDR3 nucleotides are TGTGCCAGTAGTACCCGACAGCTAACCCCCTATGGCTACACCTTC. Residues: CASSTRQLTPYGYTF.

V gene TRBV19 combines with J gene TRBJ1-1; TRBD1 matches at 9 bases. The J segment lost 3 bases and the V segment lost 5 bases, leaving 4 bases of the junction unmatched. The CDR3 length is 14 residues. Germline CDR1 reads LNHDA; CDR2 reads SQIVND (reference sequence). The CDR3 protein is CASSPGTGYTEAFF. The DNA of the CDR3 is TGTGCCAGTAGTCCGGGGACAGGGTACACTGAAGCTTTCTTT.

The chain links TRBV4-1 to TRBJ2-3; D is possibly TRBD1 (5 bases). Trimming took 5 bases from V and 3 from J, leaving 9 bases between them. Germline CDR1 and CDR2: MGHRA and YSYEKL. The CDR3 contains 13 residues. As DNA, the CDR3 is TGCGCCAGCAGCTACCCAGGGACAGATACGCAGTATTTT. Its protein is CASSYPGTDTQYF.

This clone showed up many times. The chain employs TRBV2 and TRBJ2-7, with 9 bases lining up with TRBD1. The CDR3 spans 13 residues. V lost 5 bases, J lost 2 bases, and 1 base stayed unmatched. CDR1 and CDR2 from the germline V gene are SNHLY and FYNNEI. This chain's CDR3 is CASSRQGAYEQYF. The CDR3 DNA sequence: TGTGCCAGCAGTAGACAGGGGGCCTACGAGCAGTACTTC. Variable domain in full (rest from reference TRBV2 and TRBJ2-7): EPEVTQTPSHQVTQMGQEVILRCVPISNHLYFYWYRQILGQKVEFLVSFYNNEISEKSEIFDDQFSVERPDGSNFTLKIRSTKLEDSAMYFCASSRQGAYEQYFGPGTRLTVT.

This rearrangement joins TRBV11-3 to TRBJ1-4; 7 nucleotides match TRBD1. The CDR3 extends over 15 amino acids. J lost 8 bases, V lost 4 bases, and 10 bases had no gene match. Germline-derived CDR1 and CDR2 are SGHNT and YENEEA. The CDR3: CASSSGQVQGEKLFF. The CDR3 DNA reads TGTGCCAGCAGCTCAGGACAGGTCCAGGGGGAAAAACTGTTTTTT.

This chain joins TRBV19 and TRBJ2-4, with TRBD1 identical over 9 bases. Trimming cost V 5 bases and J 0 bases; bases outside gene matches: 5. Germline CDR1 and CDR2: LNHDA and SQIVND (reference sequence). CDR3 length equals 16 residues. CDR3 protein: CASSPTGGEAKNIQYF. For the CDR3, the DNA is TGTGCCAGTAGTCCCACAGGGGGCGAAGCCAAAAACATTCAGTACTTC.